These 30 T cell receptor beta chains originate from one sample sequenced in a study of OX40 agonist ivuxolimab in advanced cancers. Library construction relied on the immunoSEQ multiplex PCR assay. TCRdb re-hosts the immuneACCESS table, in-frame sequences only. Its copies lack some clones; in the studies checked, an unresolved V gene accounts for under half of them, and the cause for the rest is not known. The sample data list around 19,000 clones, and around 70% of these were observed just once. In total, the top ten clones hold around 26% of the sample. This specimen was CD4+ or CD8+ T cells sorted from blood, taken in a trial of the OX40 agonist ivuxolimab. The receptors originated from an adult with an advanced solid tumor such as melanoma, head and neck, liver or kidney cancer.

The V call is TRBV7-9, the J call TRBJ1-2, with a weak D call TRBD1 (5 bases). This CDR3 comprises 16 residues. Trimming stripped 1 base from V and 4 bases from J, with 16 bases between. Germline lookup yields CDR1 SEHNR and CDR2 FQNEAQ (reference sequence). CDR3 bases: TGTGCCAGCAGCTTAGTAGATGTGGGACCATTCTATGGCTACACCTTC. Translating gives CASSLVDVGPFYGYTF. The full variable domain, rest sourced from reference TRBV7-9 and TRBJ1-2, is DTGVSQNPRHKITKRGQNVTFRCDPISEHNRLYWYRQTLGQGPEFLTYFQNEAQLEKSRLLSDRFSAERPKGSFSTLEIQRTEQGDSAMYLCASSLVDVGPFYGYTFGSGTRLTVV.

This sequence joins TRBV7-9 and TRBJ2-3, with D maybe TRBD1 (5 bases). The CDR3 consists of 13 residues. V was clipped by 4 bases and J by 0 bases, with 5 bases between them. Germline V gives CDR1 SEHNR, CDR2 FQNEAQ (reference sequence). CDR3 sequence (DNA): TGTGCCAGCAGCTCAGGGAGCACAGATACGCAGTATTTT. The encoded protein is CASSSGSTDTQYF. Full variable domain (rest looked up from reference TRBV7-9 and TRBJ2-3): DTGVSQNPRHKITKRGQNVTFRCDPISEHNRLYWYRQTLGQGPEFLTYFQNEAQLEKSRLLSDRFSAERPKGSFSTLEIQRTEQGDSAMYLCASSSGSTDTQYFGPGTRLTVL.

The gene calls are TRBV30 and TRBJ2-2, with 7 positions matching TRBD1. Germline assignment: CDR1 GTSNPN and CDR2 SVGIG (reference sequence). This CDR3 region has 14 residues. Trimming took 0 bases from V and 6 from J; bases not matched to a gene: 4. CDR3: CAWSVRGPPGELFF. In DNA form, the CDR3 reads TGTGCCTGGAGTGTAAGGGGGCCCCCCGGGGAGCTGTTTTTT.

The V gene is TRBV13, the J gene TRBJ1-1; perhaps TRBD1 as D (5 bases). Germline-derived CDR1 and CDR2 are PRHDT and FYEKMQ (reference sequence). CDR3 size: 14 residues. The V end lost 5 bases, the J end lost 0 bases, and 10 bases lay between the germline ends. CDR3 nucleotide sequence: TGTGCCAGCAGCCAGACAGAGCTGAACACTGAAGCTTTCTTT. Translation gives CASSQTELNTEAFF. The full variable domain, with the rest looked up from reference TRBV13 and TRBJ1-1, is AAGVIQSPRHLIKEKRETATLKCYPIPRHDTVYWYQQGPGQDPQFLISFYEKMQSDKGSIPDRFSAQQFSDYHSELNMSSLELGDSALYFCASSQTELNTEAFFGQGTRLTVV.

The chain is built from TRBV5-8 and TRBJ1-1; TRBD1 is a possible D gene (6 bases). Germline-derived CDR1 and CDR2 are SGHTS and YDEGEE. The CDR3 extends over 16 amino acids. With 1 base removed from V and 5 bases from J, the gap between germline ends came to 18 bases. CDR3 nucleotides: TGTGCCAGCAGCTTGCTTATGACGCAGGGGAGTACTGAAGCTTTCTTT. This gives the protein CASSLLMTQGSTEAFF.

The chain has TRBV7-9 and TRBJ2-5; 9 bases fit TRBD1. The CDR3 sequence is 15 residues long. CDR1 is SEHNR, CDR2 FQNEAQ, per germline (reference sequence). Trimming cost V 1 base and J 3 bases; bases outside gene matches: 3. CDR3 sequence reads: CASSLVRDREETQYF. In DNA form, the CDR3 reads TGTGCCAGCAGCTTAGTGAGGGACAGGGAAGAGACCCAGTACTTC. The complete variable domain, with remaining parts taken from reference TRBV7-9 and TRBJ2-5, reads DTGVSQNPRHKITKRGQNVTFRCDPISEHNRLYWYRQTLGQGPEFLTYFQNEAQLEKSRLLSDRFSAERPKGSFSTLEIQRTEQGDSAMYLCASSLVRDREETQYFGPGTRLLVL.

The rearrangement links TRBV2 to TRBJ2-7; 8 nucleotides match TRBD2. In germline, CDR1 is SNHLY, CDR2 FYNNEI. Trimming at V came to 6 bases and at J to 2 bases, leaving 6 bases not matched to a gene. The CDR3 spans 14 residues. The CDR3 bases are TGTGCCAGCAGAGTCGGGAGGGCCACCTACGAGCAGTACTTC. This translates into CASRVGRATYEQYF.

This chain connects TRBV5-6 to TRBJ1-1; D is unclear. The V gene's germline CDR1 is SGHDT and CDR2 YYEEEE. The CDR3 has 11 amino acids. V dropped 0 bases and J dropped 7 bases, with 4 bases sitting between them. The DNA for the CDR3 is TGTGCCAGCAGCTTGGGGATTGAAGCTTTCTTT. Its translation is CASSLGIEAFF.

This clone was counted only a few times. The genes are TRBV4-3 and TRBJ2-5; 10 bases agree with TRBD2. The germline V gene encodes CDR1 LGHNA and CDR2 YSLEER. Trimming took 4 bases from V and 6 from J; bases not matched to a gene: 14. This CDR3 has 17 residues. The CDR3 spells CASSPTLLAGTQKTQYF. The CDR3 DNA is TGCGCCAGCAGCCCGACCCTACTAGCGGGGACTCAAAAGACCCAGTACTTC.

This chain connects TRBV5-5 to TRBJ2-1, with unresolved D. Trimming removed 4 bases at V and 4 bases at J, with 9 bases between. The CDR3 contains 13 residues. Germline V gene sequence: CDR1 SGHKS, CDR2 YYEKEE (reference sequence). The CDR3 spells CASSLSAYNEQFF. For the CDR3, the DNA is TGTGCCAGCAGCCTGTCAGCGTACAATGAGCAGTTCTTC.

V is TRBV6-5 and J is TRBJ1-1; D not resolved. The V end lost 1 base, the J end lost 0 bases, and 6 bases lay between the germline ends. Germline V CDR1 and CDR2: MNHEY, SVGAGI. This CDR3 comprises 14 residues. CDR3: CASSYLSMNTEAFF. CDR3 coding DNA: TGTGCCAGCAGTTACTTAAGTATGAACACTGAAGCTTTCTTT.

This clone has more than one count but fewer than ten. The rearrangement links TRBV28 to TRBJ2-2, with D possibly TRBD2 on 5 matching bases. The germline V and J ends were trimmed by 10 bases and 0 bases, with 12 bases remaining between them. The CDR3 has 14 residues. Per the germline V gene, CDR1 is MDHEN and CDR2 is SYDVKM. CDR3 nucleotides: TGTGCCACCCGAGGGTATGCGAACACCGGGGAGCTGTTTTTT. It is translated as CATRGYANTGELFF.

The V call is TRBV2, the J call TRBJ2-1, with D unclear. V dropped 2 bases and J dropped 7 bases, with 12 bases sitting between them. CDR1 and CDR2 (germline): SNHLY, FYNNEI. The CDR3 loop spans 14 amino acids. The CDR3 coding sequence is TGTGCCAGCAGTGAAATCAGCCTAGGGAATGAGCAGTTCTTC. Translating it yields CASSEISLGNEQFF.

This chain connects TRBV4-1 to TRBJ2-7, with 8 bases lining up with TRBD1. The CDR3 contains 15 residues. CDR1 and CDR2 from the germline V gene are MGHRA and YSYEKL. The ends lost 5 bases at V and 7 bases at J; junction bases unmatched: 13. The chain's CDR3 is CASSRDRGQLGEQYF. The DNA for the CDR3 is TGCGCCAGCAGCAGAGACAGGGGACAATTGGGGGAGCAGTACTTC.

The DNA for the CDR3 is TGTGCCAGCAGCGACAGGGAGTCCTACGAGCAGTACTTC. Translated: CASSDRESYEQYF. The chain is built from TRBV2 and TRBJ2-7; 7 nucleotides agree with TRBD1. CDR1 is SNHLY, CDR2 FYNNEI, per germline. CDR3 size: 13 residues. The ends lost 6 bases at V and 1 base at J; junction bases unmatched: 3.

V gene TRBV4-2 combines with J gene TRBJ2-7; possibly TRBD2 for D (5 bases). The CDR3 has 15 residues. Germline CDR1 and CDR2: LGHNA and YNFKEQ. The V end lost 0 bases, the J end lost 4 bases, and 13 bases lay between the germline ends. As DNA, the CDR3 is TGTGCCAGCAGCCAAGATCACGGGATAGCATACGAGCAGTACTTC. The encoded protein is CASSQDHGIAYEQYF.

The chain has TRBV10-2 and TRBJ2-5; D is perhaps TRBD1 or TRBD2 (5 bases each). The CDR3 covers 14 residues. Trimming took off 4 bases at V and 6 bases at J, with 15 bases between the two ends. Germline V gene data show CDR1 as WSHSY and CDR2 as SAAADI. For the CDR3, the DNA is TGCGCCAGCAGTGGGGGGATGGGTGTAAAGACCCAGTACTTC. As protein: CASSGGMGVKTQYF.

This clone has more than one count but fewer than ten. CDR3 loop: CASSLGQGEQPQHF. CDR3 coding DNA: TGTGCCAGCAGCTTAGGACAGGGGGAACAGCCCCAGCATTTT. The rearrangement joins TRBV11-2 to TRBJ1-5; 9 nucleotides align to TRBD1. The CDR3 is 14 residues long. The germline V gene encodes CDR1 SGHAT and CDR2 FQNNGV. V shed 1 base, J shed 7 bases, and the junction held 2 bases outside the gene matches.

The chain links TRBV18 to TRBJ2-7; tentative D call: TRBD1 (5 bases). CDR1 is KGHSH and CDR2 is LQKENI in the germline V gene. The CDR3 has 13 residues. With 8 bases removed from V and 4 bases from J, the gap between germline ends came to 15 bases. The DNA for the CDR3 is TGTGCCAGCACCCCCGACAGTGTGTACGAGCAGTACTTC. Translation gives CASTPDSVYEQYF. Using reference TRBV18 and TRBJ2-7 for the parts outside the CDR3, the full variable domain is NAGVMQNPRHLVRRRGQEARLRCSPMKGHSHVYWYRQLPEEGLKFMVYLQKENIIDESGMPKERFSAEFPKEGPSILRIQQVVRGDSAAYFCASTPDSVYEQYFGPGTRLTVT.

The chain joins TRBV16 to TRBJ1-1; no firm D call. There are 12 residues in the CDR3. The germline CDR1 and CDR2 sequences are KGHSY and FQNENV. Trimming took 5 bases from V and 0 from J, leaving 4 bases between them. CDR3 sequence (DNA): TGTGCCAGCAGCTTTATGAACACTGAAGCTTTCTTT. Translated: CASSFMNTEAFF. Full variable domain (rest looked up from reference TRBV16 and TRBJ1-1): GEEVAQTPKHLVRGEGQKAKLYCAPIKGHSYVFWYQQVLKNEFKFLISFQNENVFDETGMPKERFSAKCLPNSPCSLEIQATKLEDSAVYFCASSFMNTEAFFGQGTRLTVV.

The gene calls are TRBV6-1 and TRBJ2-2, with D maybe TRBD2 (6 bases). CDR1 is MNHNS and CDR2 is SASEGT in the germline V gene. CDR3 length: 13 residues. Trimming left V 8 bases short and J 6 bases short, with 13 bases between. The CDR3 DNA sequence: TGTGCCAGCTTCTTTGGGGAGGCCGGGGAGCTGTTTTTT. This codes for CASFFGEAGELFF.

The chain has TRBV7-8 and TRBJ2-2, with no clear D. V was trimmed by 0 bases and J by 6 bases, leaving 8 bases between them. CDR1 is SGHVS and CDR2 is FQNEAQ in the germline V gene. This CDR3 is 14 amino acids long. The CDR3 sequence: CASSLAGVAGELFF. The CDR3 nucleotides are TGTGCCAGCAGCTTAGCTGGGGTTGCCGGGGAGCTGTTTTTT.

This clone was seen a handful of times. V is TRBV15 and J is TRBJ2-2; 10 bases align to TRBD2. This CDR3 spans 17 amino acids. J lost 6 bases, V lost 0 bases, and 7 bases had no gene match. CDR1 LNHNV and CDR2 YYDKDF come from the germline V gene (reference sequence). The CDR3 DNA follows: TGTGCCACCAGCAGAGATTTGCCCAGCGGGAGGGCCGGGGAGCTGTTTTTT. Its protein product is CATSRDLPSGRAGELFF. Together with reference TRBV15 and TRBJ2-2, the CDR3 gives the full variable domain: DAMVIQNPRYQVTQFGKPVTLSCSQTLNHNVMYWYQQKSSQAPKLLFHYYDKDFNNEADTPDNFQSRRPNTSFCFLDIRSPGLGDTAMYLCATSRDLPSGRAGELFFGEGSRLTVL.

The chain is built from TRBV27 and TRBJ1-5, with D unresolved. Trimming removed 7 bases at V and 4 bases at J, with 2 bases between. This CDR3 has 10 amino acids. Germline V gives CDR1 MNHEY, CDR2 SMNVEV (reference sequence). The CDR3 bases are TGTGCCAGCACGAATCAGCCCCAGCATTTT. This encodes CASTNQPQHF.

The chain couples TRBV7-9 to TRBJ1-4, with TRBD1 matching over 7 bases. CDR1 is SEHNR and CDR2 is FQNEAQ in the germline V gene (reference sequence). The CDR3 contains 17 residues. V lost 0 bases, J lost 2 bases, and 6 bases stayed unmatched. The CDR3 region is CASSLADQQGTNEKLFF. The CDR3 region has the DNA TGTGCCAGCAGCTTAGCTGACCAACAGGGGACTAATGAAAAACTGTTTTTT.

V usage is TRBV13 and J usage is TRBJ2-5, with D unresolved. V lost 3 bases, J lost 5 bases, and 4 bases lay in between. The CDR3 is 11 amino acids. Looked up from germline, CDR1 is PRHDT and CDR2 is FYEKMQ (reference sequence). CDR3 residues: CASSFRETQYF. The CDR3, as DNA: TGTGCCAGCAGCTTCCGGGAGACCCAGTACTTC.

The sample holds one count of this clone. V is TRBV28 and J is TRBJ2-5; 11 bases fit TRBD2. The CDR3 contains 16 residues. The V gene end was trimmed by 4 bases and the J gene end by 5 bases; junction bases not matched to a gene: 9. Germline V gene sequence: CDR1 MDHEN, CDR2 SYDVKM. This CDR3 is CASSYLATSGEETQYF. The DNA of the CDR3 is TGTGCCAGCAGTTACTTGGCGACTAGCGGGGAGGAGACCCAGTACTTC. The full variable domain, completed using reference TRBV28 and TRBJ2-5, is DVKVTQSSRYLVKRTGEKVFLECVQDMDHENMFWYRQDPGLGLRLIYFSYDVKMKEKGDIPEGYSVSREKKERFSLILESASTNQTSMYLCASSYLATSGEETQYFGPGTRLLVL.

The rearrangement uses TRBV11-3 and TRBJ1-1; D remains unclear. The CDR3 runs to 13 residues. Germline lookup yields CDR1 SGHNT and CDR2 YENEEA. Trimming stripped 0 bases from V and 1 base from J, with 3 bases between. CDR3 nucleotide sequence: TGTGCCAGCAGCTTAGACCGGAACACTGAAGCTTTCTTT. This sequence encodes CASSLDRNTEAFF.

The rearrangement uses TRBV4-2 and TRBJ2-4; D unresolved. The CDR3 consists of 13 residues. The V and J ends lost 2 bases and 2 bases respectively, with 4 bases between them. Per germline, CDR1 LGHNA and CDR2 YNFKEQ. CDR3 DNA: TGTGCCAGCAGCCAATCCTCCAAAAACATTCAGTACTTC. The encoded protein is CASSQSSKNIQYF.

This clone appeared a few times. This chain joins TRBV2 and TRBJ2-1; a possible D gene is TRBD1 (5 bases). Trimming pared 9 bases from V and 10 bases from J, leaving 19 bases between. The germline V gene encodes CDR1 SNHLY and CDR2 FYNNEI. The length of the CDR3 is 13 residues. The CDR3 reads CARKDRPTSEQFF. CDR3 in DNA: TGTGCCAGGAAAGACAGACCTACAAGCGAGCAGTTCTTC.